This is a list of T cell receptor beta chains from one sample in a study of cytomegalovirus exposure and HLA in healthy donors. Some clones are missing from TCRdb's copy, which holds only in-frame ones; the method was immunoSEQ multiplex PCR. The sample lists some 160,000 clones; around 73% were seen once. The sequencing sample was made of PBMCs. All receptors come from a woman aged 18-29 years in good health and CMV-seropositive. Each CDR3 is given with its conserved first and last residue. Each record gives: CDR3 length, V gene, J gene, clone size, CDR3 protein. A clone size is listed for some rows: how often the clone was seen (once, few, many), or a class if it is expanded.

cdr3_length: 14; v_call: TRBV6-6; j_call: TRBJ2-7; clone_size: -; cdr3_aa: CASSPRTGAYEQYF
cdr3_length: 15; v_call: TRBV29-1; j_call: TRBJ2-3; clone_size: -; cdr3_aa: CSVEPTHRIPDTQYF
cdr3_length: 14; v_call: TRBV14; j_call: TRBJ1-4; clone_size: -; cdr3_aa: CASGSGELEEKLFF
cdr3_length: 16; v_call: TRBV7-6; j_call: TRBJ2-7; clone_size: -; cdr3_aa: CASSDPGQGANYEQYF
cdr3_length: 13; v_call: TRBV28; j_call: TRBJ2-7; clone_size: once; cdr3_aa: CASSLRVTYEQYF
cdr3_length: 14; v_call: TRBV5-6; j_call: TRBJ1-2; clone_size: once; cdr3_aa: CASPRGLLDYGYTF
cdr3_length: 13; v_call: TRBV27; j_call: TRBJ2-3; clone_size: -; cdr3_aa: CASSLPGADTQYF
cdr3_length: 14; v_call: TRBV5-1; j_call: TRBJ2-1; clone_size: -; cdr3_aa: CASSFGGFYNEQFF
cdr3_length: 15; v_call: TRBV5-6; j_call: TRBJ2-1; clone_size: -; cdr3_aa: CASSYPGQPYNEQFF
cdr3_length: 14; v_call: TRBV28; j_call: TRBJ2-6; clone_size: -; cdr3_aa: CASSVVSGANVLTF
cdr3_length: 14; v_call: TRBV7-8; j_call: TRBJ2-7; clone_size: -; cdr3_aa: CASSLGGRGYEQYF
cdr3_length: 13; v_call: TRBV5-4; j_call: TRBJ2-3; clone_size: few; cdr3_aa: CASSEQGIDTQYF
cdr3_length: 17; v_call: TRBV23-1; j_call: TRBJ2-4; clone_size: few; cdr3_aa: CASSHRTGGWGKNIQYF
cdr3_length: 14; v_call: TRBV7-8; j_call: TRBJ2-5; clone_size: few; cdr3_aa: CASSRQGNQETQYF
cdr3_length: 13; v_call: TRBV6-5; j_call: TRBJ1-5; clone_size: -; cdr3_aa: CASRNIQGSPQHF
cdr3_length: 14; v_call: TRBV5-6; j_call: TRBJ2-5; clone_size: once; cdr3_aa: CASSSGLAGGPRYF
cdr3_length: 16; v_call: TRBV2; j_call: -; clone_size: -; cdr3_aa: CASSDGERGVSYEQYF
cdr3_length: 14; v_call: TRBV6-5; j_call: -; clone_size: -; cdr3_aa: CASSRSGGPYEQYF
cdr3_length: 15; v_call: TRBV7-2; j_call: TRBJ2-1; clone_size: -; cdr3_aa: CASSLRGPPYNEQFF
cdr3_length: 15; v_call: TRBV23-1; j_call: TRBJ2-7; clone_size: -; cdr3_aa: CASSQAAPTGYEQYF
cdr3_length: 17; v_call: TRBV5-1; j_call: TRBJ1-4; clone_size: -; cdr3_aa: CASSLAGTGGGGEKLFF
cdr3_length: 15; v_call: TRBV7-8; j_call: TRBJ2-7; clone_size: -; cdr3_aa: CASKIGTGASYEQYF
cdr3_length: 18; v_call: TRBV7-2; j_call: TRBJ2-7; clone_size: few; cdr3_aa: CASRHPGLAGESSYEQYF
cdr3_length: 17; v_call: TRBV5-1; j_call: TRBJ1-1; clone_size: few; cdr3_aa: CASSLAPTGIRHTEAFF
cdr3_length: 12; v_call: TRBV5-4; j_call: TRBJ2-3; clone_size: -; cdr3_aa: CASSLKPNTQYF
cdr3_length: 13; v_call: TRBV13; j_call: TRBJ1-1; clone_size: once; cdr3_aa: CASSFTGVGEAFF
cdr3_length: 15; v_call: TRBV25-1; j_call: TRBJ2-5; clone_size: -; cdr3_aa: CASRWTGAAPETQYF
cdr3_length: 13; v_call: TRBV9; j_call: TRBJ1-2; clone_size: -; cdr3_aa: CASGQGNNYGYTF
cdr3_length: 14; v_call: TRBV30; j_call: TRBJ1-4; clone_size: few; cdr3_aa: CAWRRETANEKLFF
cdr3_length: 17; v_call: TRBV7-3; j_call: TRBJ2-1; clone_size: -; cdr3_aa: CASSLSHTSPNYNEQFF
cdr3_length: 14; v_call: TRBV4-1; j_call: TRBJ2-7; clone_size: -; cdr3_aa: CASSQDRGNYEQYF
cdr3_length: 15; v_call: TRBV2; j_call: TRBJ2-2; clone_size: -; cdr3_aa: CASSEEGTPFGELFF
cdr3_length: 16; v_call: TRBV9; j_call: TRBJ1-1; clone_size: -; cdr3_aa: CASSVVTGTWGYEAFF
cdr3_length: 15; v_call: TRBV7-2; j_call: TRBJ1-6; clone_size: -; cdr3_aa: CASSQTPWYNSPLHF
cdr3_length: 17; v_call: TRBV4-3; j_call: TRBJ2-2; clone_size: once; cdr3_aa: CASSQVGEGAHTGELFF
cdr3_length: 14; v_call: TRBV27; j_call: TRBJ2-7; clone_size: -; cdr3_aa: CASRRQGGSYEQYF
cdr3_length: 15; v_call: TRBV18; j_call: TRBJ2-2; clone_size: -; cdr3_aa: CASSPWDRQTGELFF
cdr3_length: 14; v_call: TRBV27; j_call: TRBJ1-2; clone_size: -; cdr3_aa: CASSFSVQGRGYTF
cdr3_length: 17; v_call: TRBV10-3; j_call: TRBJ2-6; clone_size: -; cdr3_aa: CAIRALAGGTGANVLTF
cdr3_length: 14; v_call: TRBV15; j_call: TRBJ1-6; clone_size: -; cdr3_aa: CATSSGTGPSPLHF
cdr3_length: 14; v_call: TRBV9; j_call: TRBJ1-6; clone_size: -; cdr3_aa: CASSALDRVPPLHF
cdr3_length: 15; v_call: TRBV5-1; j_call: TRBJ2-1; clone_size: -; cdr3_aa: CASRVLFEGYNEQFF
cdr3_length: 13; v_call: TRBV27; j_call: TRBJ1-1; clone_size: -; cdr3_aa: CASSLTWGREAFF
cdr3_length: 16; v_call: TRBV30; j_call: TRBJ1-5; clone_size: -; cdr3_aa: CAWSVSGRGSNQPQHF
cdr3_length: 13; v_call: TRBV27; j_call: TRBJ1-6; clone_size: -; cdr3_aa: CASVGRESSPLHF
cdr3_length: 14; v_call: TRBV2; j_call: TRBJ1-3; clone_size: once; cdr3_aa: CASKWGPSGNTIYF
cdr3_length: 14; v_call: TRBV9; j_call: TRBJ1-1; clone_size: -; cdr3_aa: CASSVWDRGYGAFF
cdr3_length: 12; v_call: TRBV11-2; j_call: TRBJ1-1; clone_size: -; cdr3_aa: CASSSWNTEAFF
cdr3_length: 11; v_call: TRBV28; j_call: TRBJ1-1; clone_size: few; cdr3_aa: CASSLRVRAFF
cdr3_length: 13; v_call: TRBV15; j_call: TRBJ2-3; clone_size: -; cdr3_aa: CATSRLTEDTQYF
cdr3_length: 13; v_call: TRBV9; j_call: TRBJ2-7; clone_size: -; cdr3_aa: CASSVEGPGEQYF
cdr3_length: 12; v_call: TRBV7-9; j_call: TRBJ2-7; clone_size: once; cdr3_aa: CAGGQGAGEQYF
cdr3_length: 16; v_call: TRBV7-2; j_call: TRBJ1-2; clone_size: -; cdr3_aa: CASRNLPGQGFAGYTF
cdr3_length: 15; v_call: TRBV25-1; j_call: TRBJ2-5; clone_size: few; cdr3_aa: CASSEAELTLGGQYF
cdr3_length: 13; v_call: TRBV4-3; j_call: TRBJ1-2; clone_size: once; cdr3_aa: CASSQDRGGRYTF
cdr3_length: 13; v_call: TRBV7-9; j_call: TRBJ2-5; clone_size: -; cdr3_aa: CASSPRGGETQYF
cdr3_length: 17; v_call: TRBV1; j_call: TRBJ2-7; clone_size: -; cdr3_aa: CTSSQDREGQGTYEQYF
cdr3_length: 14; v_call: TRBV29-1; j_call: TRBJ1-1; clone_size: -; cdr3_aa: CSVDLGGGGTEAFF